This T cell receptor (beta chain) was obtained from a study of blood T cell repertoires in COVID-19. Assay: immunoSEQ multiplex PCR; the TCRdb copy retains only in-frame clones and omits some. The data hold 300,000 to 450,000 clones, with more than 75% observed a single time. The V end lost 3 bases, the J end lost 3 bases, and 13 bases lay between the germline ends. The V gene's germline CDR1 is SGDLS and CDR2 YYNGEE. The CDR3 has 15 residues. Cohort 3 donors counted as recovered after two negative PCRs, clearance, or resolved symptoms. The sequence came from a woman aged 25 to 39 who had recovered from COVID-19. The chain recombines TRBV9 with TRBJ1-5, with D perhaps TRBD1 (6 bases). The specimen sequenced was PBMCs or T cells enriched from blood (not recorded which). CDR3 bases: TGTGCCAGCAGCGGAGAGGCAGGGGTCAATCAGCCCCAGCATTTT. Translating it yields CASSGEAGVNQPQHF.